This T cell receptor (beta chain) was retrieved from a study of shared clonotypes between healthy human individuals. Findings and limits, study-wide: Sorted-subset samples were not fully sequenced, rarefaction indicated.

The data were produced by immunoSEQ multiplex PCR, yet TCRdb's version contains in-frame clones alone and is incomplete. This sample yields around 200,000 clones, of which 66% are seen a single time; less than 11% belongs to the top ten. Note on this clone: The antigen is not known.

From germline, CDR1 is SGHAT and CDR2 FQDESV (reference sequence). The CDR3 is made up of 15 amino acids. J lost 3 bases, V lost 5 bases, and 7 bases had no gene match. The V gene is TRBV11-1, the J gene TRBJ1-5; 7 nucleotides line up with TRBD1. The clonotype was recovered from a man aged 30-40 years in good health. Sequenced: memory CD4+ T cells sorted from blood. Indicated subset: CD45RA-negative fraction. The CDR3 DNA is TGTGCCAGCAGCATCTCGGGACAGCTCAATCAGCCCCAGCATTTT. This encodes CASSISGQLNQPQHF. Complete variable domain (other parts from reference TRBV11-1 and TRBJ1-5): EAEVAQSPRYKITEKSQAVAFWCDPISGHATLYWYRQILGQGPELLVQFQDESVVDDSQLPKDRFSAERLKGVDSTLKIQPAELGDSAMYLCASSISGQLNQPQHFGDGTRLSIL.